These T cell receptor beta chains were read from a single sample in a study of control samples from healthy donors and cancer patients. Repertoires were generated with immunoSEQ multiplex PCR, while TCRdb's copy carries only in-frame clones and drops some. The table includes approximately 120,000 clones, about 89% detected once. Sequences were obtained from blood. These receptors all stem from a woman aged 45-65 years in good health. Both conserved end residues are part of each CDR3. A D gene is named only where the DNA matches it firmly. Not all rows give a size; the values are once, few, many and, for expanded clones, a class.

j_gene: TRBJ1-2
v_gene: TRBV24-1
d_gene: NA
abundance: NA
CDR3nt: TGTGCCACCAGTGCTAGCGACAGCCACTATGGCTACACCTTC
CDR3aa: CATSASDSHYGYTF

j_gene: TRBJ1-6
v_gene: TRBV7-9
d_gene: NA
abundance: NA
CDR3nt: TGTGCCAGCAGCTTAGGGGGGGGCGATAGAAATTCACCCCTCCACTTT
CDR3aa: CASSLGGGDRNSPLHF

j_gene: TRBJ1-4
v_gene: TRBV15
d_gene: NA
abundance: NA
CDR3nt: TGTGCCACCAGCAGAACCTCCAATGGGGGAGAAAAACTGTTTTTT
CDR3aa: CATSRTSNGGEKLFF

j_gene: TRBJ2-7
v_gene: TRBV5-1
d_gene: TRBD2
abundance: NA
CDR3nt: TGCGCCAGCAGATCCCCCGGGGTGATCGGGAGCGGGGGCGAGCAGTACTTC
CDR3aa: CASRSPGVIGSGGEQYF

j_gene: TRBJ2-2
v_gene: TRBV5-1
d_gene: NA
abundance: NA
CDR3nt: TGCGCCAGCAGCTTGACAGTGAACACCGGGGAGCTGTTTTTT
CDR3aa: CASSLTVNTGELFF

j_gene: TRBJ1-5
v_gene: TRBV30
d_gene: NA
abundance: few
CDR3nt: TGTGCCTGGAGTGTACGGGCCAGGGGCAATCAGCCCCAGCATTTT
CDR3aa: CAWSVRARGNQPQHF

j_gene: TRBJ1-2
v_gene: TRBV6-6
d_gene: TRBD1
abundance: NA
CDR3nt: TGTGCCAGCAGTTACTCCGGGACAGGGTACTATGGCTACACCTTC
CDR3aa: CASSYSGTGYYGYTF

j_gene: TRBJ2-3
v_gene: TRBV10-3
d_gene: NA
abundance: NA
CDR3nt: TGTGCCATCAGCGGAAGGGACTCCTACACAGATACGCAGTATTTT
CDR3aa: CAISGRDSYTDTQYF

j_gene: TRBJ2-7
v_gene: TRBV21-1
d_gene: NA
abundance: once
CDR3nt: TGTGCCAGCAGCTTTCCATCCGGGACTAGCGGGGGGGAACCCGACGAGCAGTACTTC
CDR3aa: CASSFPSGTSGGEPDEQYF

j_gene: TRBJ1-4
v_gene: TRBV2
d_gene: NA
abundance: NA
CDR3nt: TGTGCCAGCAAGTCCGGTAGGGGAGGATCAGCTAATGAAAAACTGTTTTTT
CDR3aa: CASKSGRGGSANEKLFF

j_gene: TRBJ2-5
v_gene: TRBV6-6
d_gene: NA
abundance: NA
CDR3nt: TGTGCCAGCAGGGGGGCTGGGGAGACCCAGTACTTC
CDR3aa: CASRGAGETQYF

j_gene: TRBJ2-1
v_gene: TRBV29-1
d_gene: NA
abundance: NA
CDR3nt: TGCAGCGTTGACTTAGCGACTATTGATTCGTACAATGAGCAGTTCTTC
CDR3aa: CSVDLATIDSYNEQFF

j_gene: TRBJ2-1
v_gene: TRBV5-4
d_gene: NA
abundance: NA
CDR3nt: TGTGCCAGCAGCATAACTCCCCCCGAGCAGTTCTTC
CDR3aa: CASSITPPEQFF

j_gene: TRBJ1-4
v_gene: TRBV30
d_gene: NA
abundance: NA
CDR3nt: TGTGCCTGGGCAGGGACAACTAATGAAAAACTGTTTTTT
CDR3aa: CAWAGTTNEKLFF

j_gene: TRBJ1-1
v_gene: TRBV29-1
d_gene: NA
abundance: NA
CDR3nt: TGCAGCGTTGACAGGGGGAACACTGAAGCTTTCTTT
CDR3aa: CSVDRGNTEAFF

j_gene: TRBJ2-5
v_gene: TRBV7-3
d_gene: NA
abundance: NA
CDR3nt: TGTGCCAGCAGCTTAGGGGCAGGTTTGGAGACCCAGTACTTC
CDR3aa: CASSLGAGLETQYF

j_gene: TRBJ1-1
v_gene: TRBV3-1/TRBV3-2
d_gene: NA
abundance: NA
CDR3nt: TGTGCCAGCAGCCAAGTCCCCTACAGGTTATATTATAACCCACCCCCAATGAACACTGAAGCTTTCTTT
CDR3aa: CASSQVPYRLYYNPPPMNTEAFF

j_gene: TRBJ2-5
v_gene: TRBV18
d_gene: NA
abundance: once
CDR3nt: TGTGCCAGCTCCGCGCGTGGGGGCGGAGAGACCCAGTACTTC
CDR3aa: CASSARGGGETQYF

j_gene: TRBJ2-1
v_gene: TRBV12-3/TRBV12-4
d_gene: NA
abundance: NA
CDR3nt: TGTGCCAGCGGCCCGACGGTTTACAATGAGCAGTTCTTC
CDR3aa: CASGPTVYNEQFF

j_gene: TRBJ1-3
v_gene: TRBV3-1/TRBV3-2
d_gene: TRBD1
abundance: NA
CDR3nt: TGTGCCAGTAGGCGACAGGGGGCTGGAAACACCATATATTTT
CDR3aa: CASRRQGAGNTIYF

j_gene: TRBJ2-5
v_gene: TRBV25-1
d_gene: NA
abundance: NA
CDR3nt: TGTGCCAGCAGTGAATTGGACAAACAAGAGACCCAGTACTTC
CDR3aa: CASSELDKQETQYF

j_gene: TRBJ1-4
v_gene: TRBV3-1/TRBV3-2
d_gene: NA
abundance: NA
CDR3nt: TGTGCCAGCAGAGCGCGGGCGGGAACTAATGAAAAACTGTTTTTT
CDR3aa: CASRARAGTNEKLFF

j_gene: TRBJ2-1
v_gene: TRBV20-1
d_gene: TRBD2
abundance: NA
CDR3nt: TGCAGTGCTAGTGGCGGACTAGCGGGACTCAATGAGCAGTTCTTC
CDR3aa: CSASGGLAGLNEQFF

j_gene: TRBJ1-2
v_gene: TRBV18
d_gene: NA
abundance: NA
CDR3nt: TGTGCCAGCTCACCCTCTGTTAACTATGGCTACACCTTC
CDR3aa: CASSPSVNYGYTF

j_gene: TRBJ2-2
v_gene: TRBV7-2
d_gene: NA
abundance: once
CDR3nt: TGTGCCAGCAGCTTTGCCGGGTATAACGGGGAGCTGTTTTTT
CDR3aa: CASSFAGYNGELFF

j_gene: TRBJ2-5
v_gene: TRBV5-6
d_gene: NA
abundance: NA
CDR3nt: TGTGCCAGCAGCTCGACCGGGACTGGGGGAGAGACCCAGTACTTC
CDR3aa: CASSSTGTGGETQYF

j_gene: TRBJ2-7
v_gene: TRBV12-3/TRBV12-4
d_gene: TRBD1
abundance: few
CDR3nt: TGTGCCAGCAGTCTTACAGGGGCCGTAAGAGGATTC
CDR3aa: CASSLTGAVRGF

j_gene: TRBJ1-1
v_gene: TRBV19
d_gene: NA
abundance: NA
CDR3nt: TGTGCCAGTAGTATAGTTGAAGGTTTCGGAGCTTTCTTT
CDR3aa: CASSIVEGFGAFF

j_gene: TRBJ2-3
v_gene: TRBV7-9
d_gene: TRBD2
abundance: NA
CDR3nt: TGTGCCAGCAGCCATAGCGGGAGCGAGGCAGATACGCAGTATTTT
CDR3aa: CASSHSGSEADTQYF

j_gene: TRBJ2-5
v_gene: TRBV18
d_gene: NA
abundance: NA
CDR3nt: TGTGCCAGCTCACCACCTTTTCCCGAGACGGAGACCCAGTACTTC
CDR3aa: CASSPPFPETETQYF

j_gene: TRBJ1-2
v_gene: TRBV12-3/TRBV12-4
d_gene: TRBD1
abundance: NA
CDR3nt: TGTGCCAGCAAATTGGCAGGGGGTGGCTACACCTTC
CDR3aa: CASKLAGGGYTF

j_gene: TRBJ2-3
v_gene: TRBV11-2
d_gene: NA
abundance: NA
CDR3nt: TGTGCCAGCAGCTTACAAAAAGGCGGGAGCACAGATACGCAGTATTTT
CDR3aa: CASSLQKGGSTDTQYF

j_gene: TRBJ1-3
v_gene: TRBV4-2
d_gene: NA
abundance: NA
CDR3nt: TGTGCCAGCAGCCAGAACGGGCGGGGTGCCATATATTTT
CDR3aa: CASSQNGRGAIYF

j_gene: TRBJ1-6
v_gene: TRBV14
d_gene: TRBD1
abundance: NA
CDR3nt: TGTGCCAGCAGCCGCCACGGGGGAGGGGGCTTTATCGGGAGTTCACCCCTCCACTTT
CDR3aa: CASSRHGGGGFIGSSPLHF

j_gene: TRBJ1-4
v_gene: TRBV7-9
d_gene: NA
abundance: NA
CDR3nt: TGTGCCAGCGGGACTTCAGGGACCTCTGAAAAACTGTTTTTT
CDR3aa: CASGTSGTSEKLFF

j_gene: TRBJ1-2
v_gene: TRBV6-2/TRBV6-3
d_gene: NA
abundance: NA
CDR3nt: TGTGCCAGCAGTTCTAGGGACCGGTACACCTTC
CDR3aa: CASSSRDRYTF

j_gene: TRBJ2-2
v_gene: TRBV9
d_gene: NA
abundance: NA
CDR3nt: TGTGCCAGCAGCTCCAGAGGAGAGGGGCGCGGGGAGCTGTTTTTT
CDR3aa: CASSSRGEGRGELFF

j_gene: TRBJ2-1
v_gene: TRBV19
d_gene: NA
abundance: NA
CDR3nt: TGTGCCAGTAGTACGATAGCGGCCTACAATGAGCAGTTCTTC
CDR3aa: CASSTIAAYNEQFF

j_gene: TRBJ1-3
v_gene: TRBV29-1
d_gene: TRBD1
abundance: few
CDR3nt: TGCAGCGTTGGGACAGGCGTCTCTGGAAACACCATATATTTT
CDR3aa: CSVGTGVSGNTIYF

j_gene: TRBJ2-5
v_gene: TRBV29-1
d_gene: TRBD2
abundance: NA
CDR3nt: TGCAGCGTTGAAGCGGACCCATTGGGACTAGCGGAAGAGACCCAGTACTTC
CDR3aa: CSVEADPLGLAEETQYF

j_gene: TRBJ1-1
v_gene: TRBV7-2
d_gene: NA
abundance: NA
CDR3nt: TGTGCCAGCAGCCGACGGGCTCAGACTGAAGCTTTCTTT
CDR3aa: CASSRRAQTEAFF

j_gene: TRBJ1-2
v_gene: TRBV24-1
d_gene: NA
abundance: NA
CDR3nt: TGTGCCACCAGTGACCCTGTGGGAAACTATGGCTACACCTTC
CDR3aa: CATSDPVGNYGYTF

j_gene: TRBJ2-1
v_gene: TRBV11-2
d_gene: TRBD2
abundance: NA
CDR3nt: TGTGCCAGCGTAAAGACTAGCGGGACTAGCTCCTACAATGAGCAGTTCTTC
CDR3aa: CASVKTSGTSSYNEQFF

j_gene: TRBJ1-2
v_gene: TRBV6-5
d_gene: NA
abundance: NA
CDR3nt: TGTGCCAGCAGTTACTCGATGTTATTTCAGTTGTATGGCTACACCTTC
CDR3aa: CASSYSMLFQLYGYTF

j_gene: TRBJ1-1
v_gene: TRBV7-9
d_gene: NA
abundance: NA
CDR3nt: TGTGCCAGCAGCTTGCCGGGGACCATTAGAGAAGCTTTCTTT
CDR3aa: CASSLPGTIREAFF

j_gene: TRBJ2-1
v_gene: TRBV9
d_gene: TRBD2
abundance: NA
CDR3nt: TGTGCCAGCGGGACTAGCGGGGGGAATGAGCAGTTCTTC
CDR3aa: CASGTSGGNEQFF

j_gene: TRBJ2-1
v_gene: TRBV5-1
d_gene: TRBD2
abundance: NA
CDR3nt: TGCGCCAGCACTCGACTAGCGGGGGGATTATACAATGAGCAGTTCTTC
CDR3aa: CASTRLAGGLYNEQFF

j_gene: TRBJ1-4
v_gene: TRBV25-1
d_gene: TRBD1
abundance: NA
CDR3nt: TGTGCCAGCGTACAGGGGGCGGGAGGAAAACTGTTTTTT
CDR3aa: CASVQGAGGKLFF

j_gene: TRBJ2-5
v_gene: TRBV6-2/TRBV6-3
d_gene: NA
abundance: NA
CDR3nt: TGTGCCAGCAGTTCCGGGGGCTCGGGCCAGTACTTC
CDR3aa: CASSSGGSGQYF

j_gene: TRBJ1-1
v_gene: TRBV7-3
d_gene: TRBD1
abundance: NA
CDR3nt: TGTGCCAGCAGCACAGGGACAGCGAACACTGAAGCTTTCTTT
CDR3aa: CASSTGTANTEAFF

j_gene: TRBJ1-2
v_gene: TRBV18
d_gene: NA
abundance: NA
CDR3nt: TGTGCCAGCTCAATTCGACAGGACTATGGCTACACCTTC
CDR3aa: CASSIRQDYGYTF

j_gene: TRBJ1-1
v_gene: TRBV6-5
d_gene: TRBD1
abundance: NA
CDR3nt: TGTGCCAGCAGTTACTCGAGGACAGGGCCTGGCCCTGAAGCTTTCTTT
CDR3aa: CASSYSRTGPGPEAFF

j_gene: TRBJ1-2
v_gene: TRBV9
d_gene: NA
abundance: NA
CDR3nt: TGTGCCAGCAGCGTAGTGGACGAGATCTATGGCTACACCTTC
CDR3aa: CASSVVDEIYGYTF

j_gene: TRBJ1-2
v_gene: TRBV5-6
d_gene: TRBD1
abundance: NA
CDR3nt: TGTGCCAGCAGCCCGGAATATTCCTCAGGGGGAGGATATGGCTACACCTTC
CDR3aa: CASSPEYSSGGGYGYTF

j_gene: TRBJ2-1
v_gene: TRBV30
d_gene: TRBD2
abundance: NA
CDR3nt: TGTGCCGGAAGCGGGGGGTTTAATGAGCAGTTCTTC
CDR3aa: CAGSGGFNEQFF

j_gene: TRBJ2-1
v_gene: TRBV6-5
d_gene: NA
abundance: once
CDR3nt: TGTGCCAGCAGTCAAACAGGGACTGAGCAGTTCTTC
CDR3aa: CASSQTGTEQFF

j_gene: TRBJ1-5
v_gene: TRBV27
d_gene: NA
abundance: NA
CDR3nt: TGTGCCAGCAGTTTACGACAGACCTTGAATCAGCCCCAGCATTTT
CDR3aa: CASSLRQTLNQPQHF

j_gene: TRBJ2-2
v_gene: TRBV12-3/TRBV12-4
d_gene: NA
abundance: NA
CDR3nt: TGTGCCAGCAGTTTCGGGGAGGGGGAGCTGTTTTTT
CDR3aa: CASSFGEGELFF

j_gene: TRBJ1-2
v_gene: TRBV29-1
d_gene: TRBD1
abundance: NA
CDR3nt: TGCAGCGTTGTTATAGGGACAGGGGATGGCTACACCTTC
CDR3aa: CSVVIGTGDGYTF